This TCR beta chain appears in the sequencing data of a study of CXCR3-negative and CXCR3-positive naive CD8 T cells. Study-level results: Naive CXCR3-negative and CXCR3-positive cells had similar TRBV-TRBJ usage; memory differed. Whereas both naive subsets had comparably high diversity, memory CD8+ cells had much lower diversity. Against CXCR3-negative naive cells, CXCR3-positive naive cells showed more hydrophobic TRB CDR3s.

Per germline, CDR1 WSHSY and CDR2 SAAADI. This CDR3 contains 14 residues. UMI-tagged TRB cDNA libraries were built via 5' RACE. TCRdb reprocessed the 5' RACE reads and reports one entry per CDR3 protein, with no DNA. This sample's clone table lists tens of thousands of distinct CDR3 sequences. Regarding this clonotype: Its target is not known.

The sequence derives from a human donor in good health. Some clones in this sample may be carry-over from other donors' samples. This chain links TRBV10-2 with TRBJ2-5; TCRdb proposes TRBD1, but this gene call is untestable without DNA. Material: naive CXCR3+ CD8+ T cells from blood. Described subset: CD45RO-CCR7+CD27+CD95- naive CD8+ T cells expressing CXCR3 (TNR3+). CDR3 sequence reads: CASNPGQGVETQYF.